This T cell receptor (beta chain) is drawn from a study of CD8 T cells in ankylosing spondylitis. By quantitative 5'-RACE with molecular barcodes, the TCR beta libraries were made. TCRdb re-derived calls from the 5' RACE reads in MiXCR, one entry per CDR3 protein. The sample lists some 840,000 distinct CDR3 sequences; approximately 12% were seen once. On this clonotype: What it binds is unknown. An end of the junction differs from the germline gene, which may be a read error.

The CDR3 has 17 amino acids. The germline CDR1 and CDR2 sequences are SGHAT and FQDESV (reference sequence). Overall study results and limits: Reportedly, matched ankylosing spondylitis synovial fluid was significantly enriched for disease-linked clones. A motif in TCR beta, a set of roughly eight highly homologous variants, appeared characteristic of ankylosing spondylitis blood. Existing reports had already noted some motif variants in reactive arthritis synovial fluid and blood.

The sequenced material came from blood, either unsorted or a sorted T cell fraction (not recorded which). The rearrangement uses TRBV11-1 and TRBJ2-1; TRBD2 matches 9 bases. The clonotype was recovered from a male donor with ankylosing spondylitis. Written as DNA, the CDR3 is TGTGCCGGCAGCCCTCTAGATGGAGCGGGAGGCCGGAATGAGCAGTTCTTC. It is translated as CAGSPLDGAGGRNEQFF.